This T cell receptor (beta chain) came from a study of T cells in localized non-small cell lung cancer. Overall study results and limits: In uninvolved adjacent lung, T cell clonality reached its highest value, exceeding tumor. Median around 56 top-100 tumor clones were shared with paired adjacent lung.

Germline lookup yields CDR1 LNHDA and CDR2 SQIVND (reference sequence). The CDR3 spans 14 residues. V lost 3 bases to trimming and J lost 4 bases, with 13 bases between them. As concerns this clone: The antigen remains undetermined.

Clones were sequenced by immunoSEQ multiplex PCR, and TCRdb holds only the in-frame ones, with some missing. The table has more than 2,500 clones, over 25% seen once. The chain employs TRBV19 and TRBJ2-7, with D possibly TRBD1 on 5 matching bases. This specimen was lung tumor tissue, taken before any cancer treatment. This receptor was identified in a male donor aged 60 or older with stage III lung adenocarcinoma. This chain's CDR3 is CASSISGMSYEQYF. CDR3 nucleotide sequence: TGTGCCAGTAGTATCTCAGGGATGTCATACGAGCAGTACTTC.